This paragraph reports one T cell receptor (beta chain). Its cognate antigen has yet to be identified. CDR1 is given as DFQATT and CDR2 as SNEGSKA, both from the germline V gene (reference sequence). The CDR3 covers 16 residues, taking in both the cysteine and the phenylalanine. A DNA sequence was not provided. This specimen comes from a study of T cell clusters in autoimmune cytopenias (dated by TCRdb to about 2019). Broadly, across the study: Healthy donor controls had a mean age of roughly 50 years and a median age of approximately 62 years, with about 55% of the roughly 45 female. For primary cytopenia, about two dozen age-matched healthy donors were used as controls, and for secondary cytopenia, some 13 age-matched CLL patients were used as controls. The comparison group for autoimmune hepatitis repertoires was approximately 23 healthy donors matched for age and sex. Per sample, TRB sequencing gave a median depth of roughly 52,000 reads and a median of about 2,300 distinct TRB clonotypes. In autoimmune cytopenia patients, peripheral blood TRB and IGH repertoires were sequenced during active disease and over treatment follow-up, together with healthy, CLL and autoimmune hepatitis controls. The study aimed to test whether autoimmune cytopenia patients carry a disease-specific immune repertoire signature usable as a blood-based biomarker. Results and caveats for the whole study, not just this receptor: The T cell clusters were defined only in silico, and the functional role of the clusters was left to be validated experimentally. TRB repertoire shifts, with less even repertoires observed in secondary cytopenia and CLL, were mostly attributed to lymphoma bias rather than autoimmunity. Healthy donors had almost three times as many exclusive TRB clusters as active autoimmune hepatitis patients, a finding consistent with an autoimmunity-wide signature. The GLIPH analysis suggested a lack of physiological T cell clusters in primary autoimmune cytopenia patients, since roughly 49 clusters were exclusive to healthy donors whereas 15 to 20 were exclusive to patients. The cluster-lack signature was not seen for secondary cytopenia versus CLL, apparently masked by the dominant lymphoma-associated repertoire.

Per sample, 250 ng of peripheral blood genomic DNA, 35,000 to 40,000 genome equivalents, was used for TRB amplification. TRB rearrangements were amplified by multiplex PCR following a touch-down protocol, with the TRB-A and TRB-B primer pools mixed in one tube. Two consecutive PCR reactions with Phusion HS II polymerase added Illumina adapters and sample indices to the amplicons. After gel purification with the NucleoSpin Gel and PCR Clean-up kit, the amplicons were quantified by Qubit and checked for quality on an Agilent 2100 Bioanalyzer. Libraries were sequenced on an Illumina MiSeq using 600-cycle, single-indexed, paired-end runs. Under the source paper's analysis protocol: Alignment and assembly of TRB reads were performed with MiXCR version 2.1.12 and the default MiXCR reference library. A clone was defined by each unique CDR3 nucleotide sequence, and analysis was restricted to productive sequences with at least two reads. Alpha-parameterized diversity profiles (alpha 0 to 5), including the Shannon (alpha 1) and Simpson (alpha 2) indices, were computed with an R script to assess repertoire diversity. Combinatorial TRB VJ usage was calculated with the tcR package and was compared between cohorts by principal component analysis performed with ade4. Using GLIPH, TCRbeta CDR3s were clustered on pairs of cohorts matched for age and read depth, and a Wilcoxon test was used to compare cluster frequencies. Reads reprocessed by TCRdb are summarized as one entry per CDR3 protein sequence, and DNA is absent. Clone size and V and J calls follow TCRdb, not the original study. The sample table holds some 12,000 distinct CDR3 sequences. The top ten constitute 3% to 3.5% of the sample.

The same sample was also studied in work on T cell repertoires in aging, cancer and after chemotherapy. Reported in the second study: Donors spanned six age groups from 30 or younger to 70 or older, with at least three individuals per group. TCR repertoires from healthy donor controls were recorded over periods of several months to years and showed clear clonal overlap between repeated samplings. In total, the full dataset held 10 million or so TCR reads. Compared with age-matched healthy donors, untreated patients with either hematological or solid cancers had significantly lower TCR diversity in the blood along with higher clonality. In healthy donors, the decline in TCR diversity with age was mainly explained by loss of richness, whereas in cancer patients loss of evenness was also found to contribute. Median generation probability increased over the chemotherapy interval in both cancer cohorts, suggesting repertoire reconstitution through rebound thymic output. The authors noted that the repertoire data do not allow conclusions about immunological memory after chemotherapy. To examine immunoaging and T cell reconstitution after chemotherapy, the study profiled TCR beta repertoires in peripheral blood from healthy donors and cancer patients. Alongside 95 healthy donors serving as a reference group, the cohort included 218 cancer patients, of whom some 90 had hematological cancers and 124 had solid cancers. MiXCR versions 2.12 and 3.0.5 were used to process TRB sequences. Shannon diversity, evenness, clonality (one minus evenness), and alpha-parameterized diversity profiles from alpha 0 to 5 were included as repertoire metrics. The IGoR algorithm was used to compute generation probabilities of clones in paired pre- and post-chemotherapy samples.

Recombination joined TRBV20-1 with TRBJ2-6. The specimen sequenced was peripheral blood. This receptor was identified in a human donor in good health. The CDR3 region reads CSARAGHFSGANVLTF.